The 24 T cell receptor beta chains listed next were all sequenced from one sample in a study of human versus mouse CDR3 diversity and MHC coevolution. Assay used: immunoSEQ multiplex PCR; TCRdb lists only in-frame clones, some missing. The table records about 77,000 clones, around 93% of them present only once. Sequencing was carried out using naive CD4+ T cells from blood. Subset reported: CD45RO-negative CD62L-positive naive CD4 T cells. The receptors were sampled from a person aged 25 to 75 in good health.

This chain uses TRBV7-9 with TRBJ2-1, with 16 bases aligning to TRBD2. This CDR3 region has 18 residues. Germline V gene sequence: CDR1 SEHNR, CDR2 FQNEAQ (reference sequence). Trimming removed 4 bases from V and 0 bases from J; junction bases left unmatched: 3. In DNA, the CDR3 is TGTGCCAGCAGCTCCGGGACTAGCGGGGGGGCCTCCTACAATGAGCAGTTCTTC. Translating gives CASSSGTSGGASYNEQFF.

The sample holds one count of this clone. The chain carries TRBV19 and TRBJ2-5; 8 bases are shared with TRBD1. The CDR3 contains 14 residues. With V trimmed by 7 bases and J by 2 bases, 6 bases remained unmatched. Germline V CDR1 and CDR2: LNHDA, SQIVND (reference sequence). The CDR3 coding sequence is TGTGCCAGTAACCCGGGACAGGTACAAGAGACCCAGTACTTC. Translation gives CASNPGQVQETQYF. Using reference TRBV19 and TRBJ2-5 for the parts outside the CDR3, the full variable domain is DGGITQSPKYLFRKEGQNVTLSCEQNLNHDAMYWYRQDPGQGLRLIYYSQIVNDFQKGDIAEGYSVSREKKESFPLTVTSAQKNPTAFYLCASNPGQVQETQYFGPGTRLLVL.

The V gene is TRBV2, the J gene TRBJ1-2, with D perhaps TRBD1 (6 bases). Trimming left V 9 bases short and J 6 bases short, with 11 bases between. CDR1 is SNHLY, CDR2 FYNNEI, per germline. This CDR3 region has 11 residues. CDR3 sequence: CARQGSNGYTF. In DNA, the CDR3 is TGTGCCAGACAGGGTAGCAATGGCTACACCTTC.

The chain uses TRBV15 and TRBJ2-7, with unresolved D. The CDR3 has 14 amino acids. V lost 0 bases and J 6 bases, leaving 12 bases between the germline ends. CDR1 is LNHNV, CDR2 YYDKDF, per germline (reference sequence). CDR3 in DNA: TGTGCCACCAGCAGAGATTCCCCCACGAGCGAGCAGTACTTC. This encodes CATSRDSPTSEQYF.

This chain connects TRBV30 to TRBJ1-1, with TRBD1 identical over 7 bases. V dropped 4 bases and J dropped 1; count of bases not matched to a gene: 0. Germline-derived CDR1 and CDR2 are GTSNPN and SVGIG (reference sequence). CDR3 length equals 12 residues. CDR3 in amino acids: CAWNRGNTEAFF. The CDR3 DNA follows: TGTGCCTGGAACAGGGGGAACACTGAAGCTTTCTTT.

The gene calls are TRBV5-1 and TRBJ2-3, with TRBD2 matching over 10 bases. The V and J ends lost 6 bases and 2 bases, in that order; junction bases with no gene match: 6. From germline, CDR1 is SGHRS and CDR2 YFSETQ. CDR3 length equals 15 residues. The CDR3 here is CASMVAGGITDTQYF. The CDR3 DNA is TGCGCCAGCATGGTAGCGGGGGGAATCACAGATACGCAGTATTTT.

The chain employs TRBV19 and TRBJ2-7, with a weak D call TRBD2 (5 bases). CDR1 is LNHDA and CDR2 is SQIVND in the germline V gene (reference sequence). V lost 6 bases, J lost 3 bases, and 15 bases lay in between. The CDR3 has 14 amino acids. The CDR3 DNA reads TGTGCCAGTAGCAACAAGGTTGGAGGCTACGAGCAGTACTTC. This translates into CASSNKVGGYEQYF. Variable domain in full (rest from reference TRBV19 and TRBJ2-7): DGGITQSPKYLFRKEGQNVTLSCEQNLNHDAMYWYRQDPGQGLRLIYYSQIVNDFQKGDIAEGYSVSREKKESFPLTVTSAQKNPTAFYLCASSNKVGGYEQYFGPGTRLTVT.

The V call is TRBV5-8, the J call TRBJ2-1; a weak D match, TRBD2 (6 bases). V lost 4 bases and J 7 bases, leaving 21 bases between the germline ends. The CDR3 runs 16 residues. Germline lookup yields CDR1 SGHTS and CDR2 YDEGEE. CDR3 amino acids: CASSHVSGPIRNEQFF. CDR3 DNA: TGTGCCAGCAGCCATGTTAGCGGCCCCATAAGGAATGAGCAGTTCTTC.

This chain connects TRBV7-9 to TRBJ1-2; D is unclear. Germline V gives CDR1 SEHNR, CDR2 FQNEAQ (reference sequence). Trimming took 5 bases from V and 4 from J, leaving 20 bases between them. This CDR3 has 16 residues. Here the CDR3 DNA reads TGTGCCAGCAGCCTTACTTTGCCCGGGTTAGGCTATGGCTACACCTTC. Its protein product is CASSLTLPGLGYGYTF. The full variable domain, its missing parts supplied by reference TRBV7-9 and TRBJ1-2, is DTGVSQNPRHKITKRGQNVTFRCDPISEHNRLYWYRQTLGQGPEFLTYFQNEAQLEKSRLLSDRFSAERPKGSFSTLEIQRTEQGDSAMYLCASSLTLPGLGYGYTFGSGTRLTVV.

This clone is a singleton in its sample. The chain carries TRBV28 and TRBJ2-3, with D perhaps TRBD1 (5 bases). Germline V gene lookup returns CDR1 MDHEN and CDR2 SYDVKM. V lost 8 bases and J 5 bases, leaving 20 bases between the germline ends. CDR3 length equals 15 residues. The CDR3 nucleotides read TGTGCCAGCCATCTACGTCTGGGGCTAGAAGATACGCAGTATTTT. Its translation is CASHLRLGLEDTQYF.

The chain recombines TRBV18 with TRBJ2-1, with 7 bases fitting TRBD2. Per germline, CDR1 KGHSH and CDR2 LQKENI. The junction had 8 bases not matched to a gene; V was cut back by 6 bases and J by 6 bases. This CDR3 has 14 amino acids. CDR3 sequence (DNA): TGTGCCAGCTCTCCCGGGACTACAGTCAATGAGCAGTTCTTC. Translation gives CASSPGTTVNEQFF.

The rearrangement uses TRBV5-4 and TRBJ1-2, with TRBD1 identical over 7 bases. The J segment lost 0 bases and the V segment lost 5 bases, leaving 7 bases of the junction unmatched. The CDR3 totals 15 residues. Germline CDR1 reads SGHNT; CDR2 reads YYREEE (reference sequence). The chain's CDR3 is CASSPQGSTNYGYTF. The CDR3 DNA reads as TGTGCCAGCAGTCCACAGGGGTCCACTAACTATGGCTACACCTTC.

CDR3 nucleotide sequence: TGTGCCTGGAGGGGGACTTTTTACGAGCAGTACTTC. It translates to CAWRGTFYEQYF. The J gene is TRBJ2-7, the V gene TRBV30; weak D call: TRBD2 (6 bases). V was clipped by 3 bases and J by 4 bases, with 10 bases between them. This CDR3 spans 12 amino acids. Germline CDR1 is GTSNPN and CDR2 is SVGIG (reference sequence).

The genes are TRBV29-1 and TRBJ2-7; TRBD2 is a possible D gene (6 bases). The CDR3 extends over 12 amino acids. Trimming left V 3 bases short and J 9 bases short, with 15 bases between. Germline CDR1 reads SQVTM; CDR2 reads ANQGSEA. CDR3 DNA sequence: TGCAGCGTTGACAGTAGCGGCCGAGGGCAGTACTTC. This codes for CSVDSSGRGQYF.

This sequence joins TRBV11-2 and TRBJ1-6; 8 bases align to TRBD1. Germline lookup yields CDR1 SGHAT and CDR2 FQNNGV. J gave up 9 bases and V 6 bases, and 10 bases lay outside the gene matches. The CDR3 loop spans 15 amino acids. The CDR3 loop is CASRPPGRGPSPLHF. The CDR3 DNA is TGTGCCAGCAGACCCCCGGGCAGGGGGCCTTCACCCCTCCACTTT.

The chain uses TRBV7-9 and TRBJ2-7; 7 bases align to TRBD2. The germline V gene has CDR1 SEHNR and CDR2 FQNEAQ (reference sequence). This CDR3 has 15 amino acids. With 1 base clipped from V and 3 bases from J, the junction kept 6 bases outside the gene matches. The CDR3 reads CASSLVKGGSYEQYF. Written as DNA, the CDR3 is TGTGCCAGCAGCTTAGTTAAGGGAGGGAGCTACGAGCAGTACTTC.

The chain uses TRBV27 and TRBJ2-7; TRBD2 matches 10 bases. V was clipped by 4 bases and J by 3 bases; unmatched bases: 6. Germline V gives CDR1 MNHEY, CDR2 SMNVEV (reference sequence). CDR3 length equals 15 residues. The CDR3 nucleotides read TGTGCCAGCAGTTACACCGGGACTAGCGACTACGAGCAGTACTTC. Residues: CASSYTGTSDYEQYF.

The chain employs TRBV29-1 and TRBJ2-7, with TRBD2 matching over 15 bases. The CDR3 runs 15 residues. The germline CDR1 and CDR2 sequences are SQVTM and ANQGSEA. V shed 6 bases, J shed 5 bases, and the junction held 8 bases outside the gene matches. CDR3 region: CSVFGTSGGFDEQYF. The CDR3 DNA follows: TGCAGCGTCTTCGGGACTAGCGGGGGGTTCGACGAGCAGTACTTC.

The chain has TRBV12-5 and TRBJ2-3, with 7 bases that match TRBD1. Per the germline V gene, CDR1 is LGHNT and CDR2 is FRNRAP. The CDR3 is made up of 14 amino acids. V trimming: 6 bases; J trimming: 3 bases; junction bases outside the gene matches: 6. The CDR3 DNA reads TGTGCTAGTGGAGGCGGACAGGTAACAGATACGCAGTATTTT. This sequence encodes CASGGGQVTDTQYF.

The V call is TRBV7-8, the J call TRBJ2-3; D is possibly TRBD2 (6 bases). Germline V gene lookup returns CDR1 SGHVS and CDR2 FQNEAQ. CDR3 length: 14 amino acids. V was trimmed by 7 bases and J by 0 bases, leaving 11 bases between them. The DNA of the CDR3 is TGTGCCAGCACCGCAGGGAGGAGCACAGATACGCAGTATTTT. This sequence encodes CASTAGRSTDTQYF.

The V call is TRBV28, the J call TRBJ1-1; 8 bases are a match to TRBD1. Germline V gene data show CDR1 as MDHEN and CDR2 as SYDVKM. With V trimmed by 7 bases and J by 7 bases, 8 bases remained unmatched. This CDR3 is 13 amino acids long. CDR3 DNA sequence: TGTGCCAGCAATGCGGGGACAGGCCTTGAAGCTTTCTTT. Protein: CASNAGTGLEAFF.

This chain uses TRBV11-3 with TRBJ1-6; 7 nucleotides line up with TRBD1. CDR3 length equals 14 residues. After removal of 7 bases from V and 7 bases from J, the junction contained 7 bases not matched to a gene. Germline-derived CDR1 and CDR2 are SGHNT and YENEEA. CDR3 DNA: TGTGCCAGCACCCCCGGGACAGAAAATTCACCCCTCCACTTT. This translates into CASTPGTENSPLHF.

The J gene is TRBJ2-6, the V gene TRBV28, with D maybe TRBD1 (6 bases). Between the trimmed V and J ends, which lost 5 bases and 4 bases, there was a span of 12 bases. Germline V CDR1 and CDR2: MDHEN, SYDVKM. This CDR3 contains 15 residues. CDR3 bases: TGTGCCAGCAGTAAAACAGGGTCGGGGGCCAACGTCCTGACTTTC. It yields the protein CASSKTGSGANVLTF.

The V call is TRBV5-1, the J call TRBJ2-7; D not certain. V was cut by 0 bases and J by 4 bases, with 14 bases left in between. Germline-derived CDR1 and CDR2 are SGHRS and YFSETQ. This CDR3 comprises 15 residues. The CDR3 region is CASSLGVGSSYEQYF. The CDR3 coding sequence is TGCGCCAGCAGCTTGGGGGTGGGCTCTTCATACGAGCAGTACTTC.